Each of the 8 T cell receptor delta chains below was sequenced from the same sample in a study of Vδ1+ human thymocytes. Antigens for these TCRs are unknown. Findings of the study overall: In the thymus, TRG and TRD repertoires looked highly polyclonal with Gaussian CDR3 lengths.

Extracted RNA was reverse transcribed into cDNA. Multiplex PCR used pooled V-gene forward primers and a constant-region reverse primer to amplify CDR3s. TCRdb called clones anew from the multiplex PCR reads with CATT. This sample has tens of thousands of delta-chain clones, with 29% found just once. Source material: Vdelta1+ gamma-delta thymocytes from the thymus. Subset reported: FACS-sorted CD3+ TCRalphabeta- TCRVdelta1+ TCRVdelta2- thymocytes. These receptors were taken from a boy under three years old who had congenital heart surgery.

The V gene is TRDV1, the J gene TRDJ1; tentatively, D is TRDD3 (6 bases). The CDR3 covers 16 residues. CDR1 TSWWSYY and CDR2 QGS come from the germline V gene. V was cut by 5 bases and J by 0 bases, with 16 bases left in between. The chain's CDR3 is CALGPTGDQYTDKLIF. As DNA, the CDR3 is TGTGCTCTTGGGCCAACAGGGGATCAGTACACCGATAAACTCATCTTT.

This clone was detected a few times. The chain has TRDV1 and TRDJ1; weak D call: TRDD2 (7 bases). CDR1 and CDR2 from the germline V gene are TSWWSYY and QGS. V lost 4 bases and J 7 bases, leaving 31 bases between the germline ends. The CDR3 is made up of 19 amino acids. CDR3 in DNA: TGTGCTCTTGGGGCCTTTCCTTGTTCCTACGAGAACTGGGACGGTAAACTCATCTTT. Residues: CALGAFPCSYENWDGKLIF.

This clone has more than one count but fewer than ten. This rearrangement joins TRDV1 to TRDJ1, with D hard to call. This CDR3 has 15 amino acids. Germline V gives CDR1 TSWWSYY, CDR2 QGS. V gave up 2 bases and J gave up 2 bases, with 12 bases separating them. The CDR3 loop reads CALGEGHRSTDKLIF. CDR3 nucleotide sequence: TGTGCTCTTGGGGAAGGACATCGGTCGACCGATAAACTCATCTTT.

Note on this clone: This may be a read error: a much more frequent sequence differs by one nucleotide. This rearrangement joins TRDV1 to TRDJ1, with TRDD3 identical over 7 bases. Germline lookup yields CDR1 TSWWSYY and CDR2 QGS. The CDR3 consists of 16 residues. J was trimmed by 4 bases and V by 9 bases; bases with no gene match: 17. CDR3 nucleotides: TGTGCTCTCCACTCCAAAGGGGGATTGTACATCGATAAACTCATCTTT. It is translated as CALHSKGGLYIDKLIF.

This clone turned up a few times. The sample has other DNA sequences that encode this CDR3 too. This chain uses TRDV1 with TRDJ1, with D perhaps assigned TRDD2 or TRDD3 (8 bases each). Trimming removed 0 bases at V and 7 bases at J, with 33 bases between. In germline, CDR1 is TSWWSYY, CDR2 QGS. The CDR3 has 21 amino acids. The CDR3 is CALGELAFLGWVLGGPTKLIF. CDR3 nucleotide sequence: TGTGCTCTTGGGGAACTAGCCTTCCTAGGTTGGGTACTGGGGGGTCCTACTAAACTCATCTTT.

This chain joins TRDV1 and TRDJ1; 10 nucleotides match TRDD3. The J segment lost 7 bases and the V segment lost 0 bases, leaving 14 bases of the junction unmatched. Germline CDR1 is TSWWSYY and CDR2 is QGS. This CDR3 is 18 amino acids long. The CDR3 DNA reads TGTGCTCTTGGGGAACTAGCGTGTTTGGGGGATACTATGGGTAAACTCATCTTT. As protein: CALGELACLGDTMGKLIF.

By sample fraction, this clone is medium-sized. This sequence joins TRDV1 and TRDJ1; maybe TRDD3 (6 bases). CDR3 length: 20 residues. The V gene lost 2 bases and the J gene lost 0 bases, with 25 bases spanning the gap. Germline-derived CDR1 and CDR2 are TSWWSYY and QGS. The CDR3 is CALGERDSDDDWDHTDKLIF. The CDR3 coding sequence is TGTGCTCTTGGGGAAAGGGATTCCGACGACGACTGGGATCACACCGATAAACTCATCTTT.

Concerning this clone itself: Being one base from a much bigger clone, this may be a read error. The chain is built from TRDV1 and TRDJ1; 10 bases line up with TRDD3. CDR3 length: 18 residues. V lost 8 bases to trimming and J lost 1 base; unmatched junction nucleotides: 16. Germline CDR1 reads TSWWSYY; CDR2 reads QGS. CDR3 in DNA: TGTGCTCTTCGGACGTCGCTGGGGGATAAATGGGGCACCGATAAACTCATCTTT. Protein: CALRTSLGDKWGTDKLIF.